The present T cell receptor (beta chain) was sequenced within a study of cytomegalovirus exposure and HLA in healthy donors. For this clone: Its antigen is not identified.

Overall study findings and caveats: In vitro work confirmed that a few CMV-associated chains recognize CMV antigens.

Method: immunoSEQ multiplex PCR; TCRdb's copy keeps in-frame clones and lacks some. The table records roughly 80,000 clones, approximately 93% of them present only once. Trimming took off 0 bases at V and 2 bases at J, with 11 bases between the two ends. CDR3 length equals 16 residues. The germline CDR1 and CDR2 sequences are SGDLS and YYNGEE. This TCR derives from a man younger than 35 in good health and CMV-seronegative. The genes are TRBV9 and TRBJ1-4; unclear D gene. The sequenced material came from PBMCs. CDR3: CASSVDPGFTNEKLFF. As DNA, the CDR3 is TGTGCCAGCAGCGTAGATCCGGGGTTTACTAATGAAAAACTGTTTTTT.